This TCR beta chain was sequenced for a study of immune evolution from preneoplasia to lung adenocarcinoma. The study's findings and limits: Clonality was highest in normal lung, lower in later-stage lesions apparently. Normal lung had the highest top T cell clone frequencies.

Profiling relied on immunoSEQ multiplex PCR, and the TCRdb table lists in-frame clones only, not all of them. The sample yields roughly 10,000 clones, roughly 83% seen once. CDR3 length: 11 residues. V dropped 4 bases and J dropped 6 bases, with 6 bases sitting between them. In germline, CDR1 is SEHNR, CDR2 FQNEAQ (reference sequence). Patient tissue came from resections in Japan or China, 2014–2017. Two lung cancer pathologists independently confirmed each histologic diagnosis. Details on this clone: As yet, its antigen is unknown.

The receptor's source is a donor at least 70 years old with lung adenocarcinoma. The chain employs TRBV7-9 and TRBJ1-1, with D uncertain. The specimen sequenced was FFPE minimally invasive lung adenocarcinoma tissue. As DNA, the CDR3 is TGTGCCAGCAGCTACGATGCTGAAGCTTTCTTT. The encoded protein is CASSYDAEAFF.